Sequencing of this TCR beta chain was carried out in a study of T cell responses to AZD1222 COVID-19 vaccine. The CDR3 length equals 16 residues, ends included. The V gene's germline CDR1 is SGHNT and CDR2 YYREEE (reference sequence). Sequencing used immunoSEQ multiplex PCR; TCRdb keeps in-frame clones, though not all of them. The sample lists about 76,000 clones, over 65% occurring once. Comment on this clone: Its antigen is not known. It is unclear where the CDR3 begins or ends on the DNA, so no DNA is shown, and the CDR3 is as TCRdb lists it.

Study observations and caveats: Unmutated variant regions reportedly attract nearly half of all spike-specific TCRs. Following two doses of AZD1222, Spike-specific TCR breadth and depth rose. Females made up more of the donors, who were largely white British, and clonal diversity may have come out too low.

Sample: peripheral blood, taken 28 days after the second dose of the MenACWY control vaccine. The genes are TRBV5-4 and TRBJ2-7; the table's D call, TRBD1, has no DNA check behind it. The origin of this receptor is an adult who received the MenACWY meningococcal vaccine as a control. CDR3 in amino acids: CASSFGTGTDLSREYF.